Following are 9 T cell receptor beta chains from one sample sequenced in a study of T cell responses to AZD1222 COVID-19 vaccine. Repertoires were generated with immunoSEQ multiplex PCR, while TCRdb's copy carries only in-frame clones and drops some. Here the sample spans about 140,000 clones, around nine tenths being singletons. This sample comprised peripheral blood, obtained on day 0 of AZD1222 vaccination. These receptor sequences come from an adult in good health.

The V call is TRBV30, the J call TRBJ1-1; weak D call: TRBD1 (5 bases). V lost 5 bases and J lost 0, with 13 bases in between. Germline CDR1 is GTSNPN and CDR2 is SVGIG (reference sequence). The CDR3 runs 14 residues. The CDR3 loop is CAWSPPGLNTEAFF. The CDR3 DNA follows: TGTGCCTGGTCTCCCCCGGGGCTGAACACTGAAGCTTTCTTT.

The gene calls are TRBV28 and TRBJ2-7; D not certain. V shed 7 bases and J shed 3 bases, with 16 bases lying between them. The CDR3 is 14 residues long. CDR1 is MDHEN and CDR2 is SYDVKM in the germline V gene. The CDR3 DNA reads TGTGCCAGCACCGTCCCGGGTCCTCTCTACGAGCAGTACTTC. It is translated as CASTVPGPLYEQYF.

V gene TRBV7-9 combines with J gene TRBJ2-7; a weak D match, TRBD1 (7 bases). CDR1 is SEHNR, CDR2 FQNEAQ, per germline (reference sequence). Trimming removed 0 bases at V and 0 bases at J, with 9 bases between. The length of the CDR3 is 15 residues. CDR3 amino acids: CASSLARDSSYEQYF. As DNA, the CDR3 is TGTGCCAGCAGCTTAGCGCGGGACAGCTCCTACGAGCAGTACTTC.

The chain joins TRBV30 to TRBJ1-2, with D tentatively TRBD1 (6 bases). The V gene's germline CDR1 is GTSNPN and CDR2 SVGIG (reference sequence). The V end lost 0 bases, the J end lost 2 bases, and 7 bases lay between the germline ends. The CDR3 has 13 residues. For the CDR3, the DNA is TGTGCCTGGAGTGTAGACAGGAACTATGGCTACACCTTC. It is translated as CAWSVDRNYGYTF. Based on the CDR3 plus reference TRBV30 and TRBJ1-2, the full variable domain is SQTIHQWPATLVQPVGSPLSLECTVEGTSNPNLYWYRQAAGRGLQLLFYSVGIGQISSEVPQNLSASRPQDRQFILSSKKLLLSDSGFYLCAWSVDRNYGYTFGSGTRLTVV.

The chain joins TRBV5-1 to TRBJ2-3; D ambiguous. Trimming left V 1 base short and J 2 bases short, with 5 bases between. This CDR3 has 13 residues. Germline values: CDR1 SGHRS, CDR2 YFSETQ. CDR3 residues: CASSLLLTDTQYF. The CDR3 DNA reads as TGCGCCAGCAGCTTGCTTCTCACAGATACGCAGTATTTT.

The chain has TRBV12-3 or TRBV12-4 and TRBJ2-4; D remains ambiguous. V shed 5 bases and J shed 9 bases, with 14 bases lying between them. This CDR3 has 13 residues. The DNA for the CDR3 is TGTGCCAGCAGTATAGGACCCATGGGCATTCAGTACTTC. Its translation: CASSIGPMGIQYF.

The count of this clone is one. V gene TRBV5-3 combines with J gene TRBJ1-5, with 8 bases lining up with TRBD1. TRBV5-3 is reported as an ORF; its role is uncertain. V lost 4 bases, J lost 0 bases, and 15 bases stayed unmatched. The CDR3 has 19 residues. CDR3 protein: CARSPSLGQGLYSNQPQHF. The CDR3 coding sequence is TGTGCCAGAAGCCCCTCTTTAGGACAGGGCCTTTATAGCAATCAGCCCCAGCATTTT.

The J gene is TRBJ2-2, the V gene TRBV5-4; 7 positions match TRBD1. The CDR3 runs 13 residues. Germline values: CDR1 SGHNT, CDR2 YYREEE (reference sequence). The J segment lost 6 bases and the V segment lost 5 bases, leaving 4 bases of the junction unmatched. In DNA form, the CDR3 reads TGTGCCAGCAGTTATGGACAGGCCGGGGAGCTGTTTTTT. Its translation: CASSYGQAGELFF.

The chain recombines TRBV28 with TRBJ2-7; D remains ambiguous. The germline CDR1 and CDR2 sequences are MDHEN and SYDVKM. The CDR3 covers 14 residues. V lost 7 bases and J 2 bases, leaving 15 bases between the germline ends. As DNA, the CDR3 is TGTGCCAGCAACCCCTATCGGAGAACCTACGAGCAGTACTTC. Protein product: CASNPYRRTYEQYF.